This entry describes one TCR beta chain. The antigen remains undetermined. The data were taken from a study of T-cell memory formation after mild COVID-19. Libraries for TCRalpha and TCRbeta carried sample barcodes and unique molecular identifiers via 5'RACE. Each CDR3 protein gets one entry after TCRdb re-called the 5' RACE reads with MiXCR. The table has under 150,000 distinct CDR3 sequences, around a fifth seen once. Study results and limitations: CD4+ clones that contracted lay mainly in CM and EM; CD8+ ones lay in EMRA.

V lost 5 bases and J lost 4, with 15 bases in between. The germline gives CDR1 SEHNR, CDR2 FQNEAQ (reference sequence). The CDR3 extends over 14 amino acids. This TCR was recovered from a man between 18 and 29 years old who had mild COVID-19 (a few samples of this study predate the infection). Cell type and time point are not known. This rearrangement joins TRBV7-9 to TRBJ2-7; no reliable D call. The specimen was PBMCs or a T cell subset sorted from them (not recorded which). The CDR3 coding sequence is TGTGCCAGCAGCCCCCGTTCCCCGGATTACGAGCAGTACTTC. Protein: CASSPRSPDYEQYF.